In this sample, the clone carrying this T cell receptor beta chain turned up many times. Its specificity is not known. This entry belongs to a study of T cells in Graves' hyperthyroidism and ophthalmopathy. Overall study: The blood sample was taken at first diagnosis, before treatment began.

Study conclusions and caveats: From stable hyperthyroidism, ophthalmopathy was separated by a 13 V-J model.

V was clipped by 3 bases and J by 2 bases; unmatched bases: 12. This CDR3 has 17 amino acids. The germline V gene encodes CDR1 DFQATT and CDR2 SNEGSKA (reference sequence). Ophthalmopathy patients all had a Clinical Activity Score of at least 3, a NOSPECS grade of at least 4 and disease under 3 months old. RNA transcripts were the template for amplifying TCR beta CDR3 regions. The HTBI primer set was used in a first-round RT-PCR of the TCR CDR3. TCRdb passed the multiplex PCR reads through MiXCR, listing each CDR3 protein once. Among about 330,000 distinct CDR3 sequences listed, 12% to 15% were seen once.

The sample taken for sequencing was blood. The gene calls are TRBV20-1 and TRBJ2-3, with 9 bases matching TRBD2. This TCR came from a woman between 35 and 50 years old with Graves' ophthalmopathy. CDR3: CSASPAGGQQYTDTQYF. In nucleotides, the CDR3 is TGCAGTGCTAGCCCAGCGGGAGGTCAGCAATACACAGATACGCAGTATTTT.